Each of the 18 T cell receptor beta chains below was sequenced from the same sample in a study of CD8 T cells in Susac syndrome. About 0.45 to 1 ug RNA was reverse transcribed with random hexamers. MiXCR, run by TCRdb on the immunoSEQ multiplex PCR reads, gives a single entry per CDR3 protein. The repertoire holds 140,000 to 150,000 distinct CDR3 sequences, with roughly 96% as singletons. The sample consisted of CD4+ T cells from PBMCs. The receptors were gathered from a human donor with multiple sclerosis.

This CDR3 reads CASSQDRIANEQYF. Written as DNA, the CDR3 is TGTGCCAGCAGTCAGGACAGGATTGCAAACGAGCAGTACTTC. The chain has TRBV3-1 and TRBJ2-7; the match to TRBD1 covers 7 bases. This CDR3 spans 14 amino acids. CDR1 is LGHDT and CDR2 is YNNKEL in the germline V gene (reference sequence). V was clipped by 6 bases and J by 5 bases; unmatched bases: 10.

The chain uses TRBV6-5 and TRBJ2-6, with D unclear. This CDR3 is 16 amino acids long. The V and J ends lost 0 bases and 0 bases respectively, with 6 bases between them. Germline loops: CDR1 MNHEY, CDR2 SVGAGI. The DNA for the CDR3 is TGTGCCAGCAGTTACTCGACGACCTCTGGGGCCAACGTCCTGACTTTC. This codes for CASSYSTTSGANVLTF.

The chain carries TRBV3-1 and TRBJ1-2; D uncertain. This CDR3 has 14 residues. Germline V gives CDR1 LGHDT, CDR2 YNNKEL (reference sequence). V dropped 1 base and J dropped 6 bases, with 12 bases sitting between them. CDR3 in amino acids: CASSQGMRQNGYTF. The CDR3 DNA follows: TGTGCCAGCAGCCAAGGAATGCGGCAGAATGGCTACACCTTC. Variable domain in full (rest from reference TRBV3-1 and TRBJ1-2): DTAVSQTPKYLVTQMGNDKSIKCEQNLGHDTMYWYKQDSKKFLKIMFSYNNKELIINETVPNRFSPKSPDKAHLNLHINSLELGDSAVYFCASSQGMRQNGYTFGSGTRLTVV.

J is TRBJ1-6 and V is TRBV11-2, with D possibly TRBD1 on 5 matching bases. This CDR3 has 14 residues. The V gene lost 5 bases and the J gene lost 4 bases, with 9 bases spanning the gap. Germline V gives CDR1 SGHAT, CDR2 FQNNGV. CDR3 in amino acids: CASSLGPYNSPLHF. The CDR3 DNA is TGTGCCAGCAGCCTGGGACCTTATAATTCACCCCTCCACTTT.

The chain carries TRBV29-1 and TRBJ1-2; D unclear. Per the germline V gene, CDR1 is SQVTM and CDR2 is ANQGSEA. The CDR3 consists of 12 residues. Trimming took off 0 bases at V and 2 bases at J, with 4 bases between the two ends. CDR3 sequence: CSVEDGNYGYTF. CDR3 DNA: TGCAGCGTTGAAGACGGAAACTATGGCTACACCTTC.

The CDR3 DNA reads TGCAGTGCTCCGGGACTAGCGATAAATGAGCAGTTCTTC. Its translation is CSAPGLAINEQFF. The gene calls are TRBV20-1 and TRBJ2-1; TRBD2 aligns across 10 bases. The J segment lost 7 bases and the V segment lost 5 bases, leaving 5 bases of the junction unmatched. The germline V gene encodes CDR1 DFQATT and CDR2 SNEGSKA (reference sequence). This CDR3 spans 13 amino acids.

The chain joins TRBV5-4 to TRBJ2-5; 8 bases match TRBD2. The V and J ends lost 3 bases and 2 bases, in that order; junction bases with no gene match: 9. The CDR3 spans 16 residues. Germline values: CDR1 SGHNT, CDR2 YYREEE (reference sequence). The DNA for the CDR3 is TGTGCCAGCAGCTCCCCACCCGGGACTAGGCAAGAGACCCAGTACTTC. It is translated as CASSSPPGTRQETQYF. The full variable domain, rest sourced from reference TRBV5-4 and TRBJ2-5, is ETGVTQSPTHLIKTRGQQVTLRCSSQSGHNTVSWYQQALGQGPQFIFQYYREEENGRGNFPPRFSGLQFPNYSSELNVNALELDDSALYLCASSSPPGTRQETQYFGPGTRLLVL.

The CDR3 loop is CASSRRGQGPETQYF. The CDR3 bases are TGTGCCAGCAGTCGCCGTGGACAGGGTCCAGAGACCCAGTACTTC. The chain joins TRBV3-1 to TRBJ2-5; 8 bases line up with TRBD1. Germline CDR1 LGHDT, CDR2 YNNKEL (reference sequence). V lost 6 bases, J lost 4 bases, and 10 bases stayed unmatched. The CDR3 loop spans 15 amino acids.

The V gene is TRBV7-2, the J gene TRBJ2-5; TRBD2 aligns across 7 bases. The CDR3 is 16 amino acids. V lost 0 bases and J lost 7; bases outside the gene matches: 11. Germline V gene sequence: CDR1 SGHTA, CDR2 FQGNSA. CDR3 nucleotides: TGTGCCAGCAGCTTAGCGCGGGGGACTCGCGAAAGGACCCAGTACTTC. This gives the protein CASSLARGTRERTQYF. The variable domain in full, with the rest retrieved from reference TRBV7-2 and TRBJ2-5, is GAGVSQSPSNKVTEKGKDVELRCDPISGHTALYWYRQSLGQGLEFLIYFQGNSAPDKSGLPSDRFSAERTGGSVSTLTIQRTQQEDSAVYLCASSLARGTRERTQYFGPGTRLLVL.

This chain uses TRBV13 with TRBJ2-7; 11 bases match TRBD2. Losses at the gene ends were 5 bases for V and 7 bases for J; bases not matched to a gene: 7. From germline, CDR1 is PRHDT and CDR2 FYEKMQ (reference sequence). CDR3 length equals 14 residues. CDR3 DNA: TGTGCCAGCAGCACTAGCGGGGGCCGACTTGAGCAGTACTTC. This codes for CASSTSGGRLEQYF.

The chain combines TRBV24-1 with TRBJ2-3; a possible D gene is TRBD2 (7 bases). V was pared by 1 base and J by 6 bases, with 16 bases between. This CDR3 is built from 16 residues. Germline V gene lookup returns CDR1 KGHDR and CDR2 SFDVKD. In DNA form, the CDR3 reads TGTGCCACCAGTGATTTAGGCGCGGGGGCAGGGGATACGCAGTATTTT. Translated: CATSDLGAGAGDTQYF.

The CDR3 region is CSANRVSGSRADTQYF. The CDR3 DNA follows: TGCAGTGCCAACCGGGTTAGCGGGAGTCGGGCAGATACGCAGTATTTT. This rearrangement joins TRBV20-1 to TRBJ2-3, with 9 bases identical to TRBD2. The ends lost 6 bases at V and 4 bases at J; junction bases unmatched: 14. The CDR3 covers 16 residues. Germline CDR1 and CDR2: DFQATT and SNEGSKA (reference sequence).

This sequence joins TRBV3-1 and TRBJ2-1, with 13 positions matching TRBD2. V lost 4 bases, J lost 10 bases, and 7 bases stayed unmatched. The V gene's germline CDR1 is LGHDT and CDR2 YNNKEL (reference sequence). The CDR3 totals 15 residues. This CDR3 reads CASSRTSGSGFEQFF. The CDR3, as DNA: TGTGCCAGCAGCCGGACTAGCGGGAGTGGGTTCGAGCAGTTCTTC.

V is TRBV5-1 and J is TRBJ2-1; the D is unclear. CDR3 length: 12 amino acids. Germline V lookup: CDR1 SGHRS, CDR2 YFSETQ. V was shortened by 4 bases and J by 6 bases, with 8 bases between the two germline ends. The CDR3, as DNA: TGCGCCAGCAGCCCCACACTCAATGAGCAGTTCTTC. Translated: CASSPTLNEQFF.

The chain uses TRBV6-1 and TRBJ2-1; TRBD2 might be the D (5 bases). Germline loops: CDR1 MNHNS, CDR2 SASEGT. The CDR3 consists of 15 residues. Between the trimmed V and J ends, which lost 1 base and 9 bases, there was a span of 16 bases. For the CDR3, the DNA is TGTGCCAGCAGTGAAGGGGGAGCTCAGTCAGGTGAGCAGTTCTTC. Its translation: CASSEGGAQSGEQFF.

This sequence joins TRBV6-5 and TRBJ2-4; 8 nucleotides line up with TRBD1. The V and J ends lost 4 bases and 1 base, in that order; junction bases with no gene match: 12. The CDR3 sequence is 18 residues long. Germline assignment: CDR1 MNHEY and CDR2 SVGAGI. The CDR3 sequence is CASSSAQQGGSAKNIQYF. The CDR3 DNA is TGTGCCAGCAGTTCCGCACAACAGGGGGGCTCCGCCAAAAACATTCAGTACTTC.

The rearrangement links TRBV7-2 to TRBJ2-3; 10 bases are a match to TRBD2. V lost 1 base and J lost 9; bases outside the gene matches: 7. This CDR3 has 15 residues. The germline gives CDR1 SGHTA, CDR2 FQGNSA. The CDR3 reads CASSLGGLAGETQYF. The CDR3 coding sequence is TGTGCCAGCAGCTTAGGGGGCCTAGCGGGGGAAACGCAGTATTTT.

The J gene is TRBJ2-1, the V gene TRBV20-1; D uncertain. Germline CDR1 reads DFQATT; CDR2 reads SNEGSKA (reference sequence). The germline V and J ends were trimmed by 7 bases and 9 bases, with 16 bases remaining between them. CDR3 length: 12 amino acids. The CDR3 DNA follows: TGCAGTGTTTTACGAAGAGACGGTGAGCAGTTCTTC. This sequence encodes CSVLRRDGEQFF.